This T cell receptor beta chain was profiled in a study of cytomegalovirus exposure and HLA in healthy donors (dated by TCRdb to the late 2010s). The study in broad terms: An earlier analysis of roughly 500 of the donors reported approximately 300 Gb of sequence data and 100 million to 120 million unique TCR beta sequences obtained from roughly 170 million T cells. In a later genetic analysis, genome-wide SNP genotypes for about three fifths of the 666 donors were used, and that subset was treated as a discovery cohort. An earlier analysis of about 620 of the donors applied high-throughput TCR beta sequencing to assess whether each TCR beta V gene segment acted as functional or pseudogenic. High-throughput TCR immunosequencing, statistical association of individual TCRs with disease status, and machine learning were combined to predict cytomegalovirus infection status. Donor age, sex, ethnicity and CMV serostatus were compiled together with the repertoire data. A handful of DR-DQ haplotypes were handled as single units for association and clustering because linkage in the cohort was strong. A later analysis re-analyzed previously published TCR beta repertoires from about 600 donors and added high-resolution HLA genotyping to study TCR occurrence patterns. An early release covering roughly 600 HLA-typed donors comprised about 300 gigabases of sequencing data and around 85 million unique TCR sequences. Across 398 genotyped donors of the cohort, an average of about 240,000 unique TCR beta nucleotide sequences per donor were sequenced, and around 20% of those sequences were non-productive. Every discovery cohort repertoire had been produced on one sequencing platform. Using immunosequencing, the study profiled T cell repertoires from 666 subjects and related those repertoires to cytomegalovirus serostatus. Both class I and class II loci were covered by HLA typing, at four-digit resolution. Besides the first cohort of roughly 660 subjects, a separate validation cohort made up of roughly 120 different subjects was used. The study aimed to test whether signatures of past pathogen exposure could be identified by cataloging public T cell receptors. Rather than drawing on any new phenotypic data, the later analysis identified candidate immune exposures from TCR beta sequences and the way those sequences occurred across donors. Typing coverage varied by locus: about 620-630 donors for A, B, C, DRB1 and DQB1; roughly 510 for DQA1; more than 600 for DPA1; 450 to 480 for DPB1. Of the approximately 370 genotyped donors, less than 85% were placed in the genetic ancestry cluster associated with self-reported Caucasian donors.

In total, 600 or so healthy bone marrow donors made up the cohort. At the time of sampling, all cohort members were nominally healthy, though unrecorded immune exposures were likely present. The donor tested CMV seronegative and was one of the 352 seronegative cohort members. A peripheral blood sample was collected from each donor, and TCR beta sequencing was performed on peripheral blood mononuclear cells. Genomic DNA was extracted from the blood cell samples with the Qiagen DNeasy Blood Extraction Kit. The germline V gene (reference sequence) gives CDR1 as SEHNR and CDR2 as FQNEAQ. V is shortened by 6 bases, J by 8 bases, and the region joining them spans 17 bases. From cysteine to phenylalanine, the CDR3 is 14 amino acids long. Only CDR3 DNA is held: 42 bases, read in frame from base 1. General conclusions and limits of the study: A total of fewer than 200 TCR beta chains were listed by the study as associated with cytomegalovirus. Because counts were too low, some 17 rarely observed V segments, including chromosome 9 orphons, were left out of the earlier analysis of about 620 of the donors. An association between a missense DCLRE1C variant and V-gene and J-gene trimming of TCR beta chains was found in a later genetic analysis and replicated in an independent cohort. While some public TCRs were present in many individuals, most TCR sequences turned up only very rarely across donors. A later analysis found that TCR association rates varied across HLA loci, with DRB1 alleles showing the most associated TCRs and HLA-C alleles the fewest. Sequencing depth was assumed to be roughly uniform across donors in the presence/absence analyses, though that assumption may not hold. Linkage disequilibrium might explain the correlated functional status among segregating V segments, but an unknown experimental factor could not be excluded. A later analysis associated 15,000 or so TCR beta sequences with specific HLA alleles at a false discovery rate of 0.05. In vitro tests confirmed that a few of the cytomegalovirus-associated TCR beta chains recognize cytomegalovirus antigens. Broadly in line with IMGT annotations, most TCR beta V segments showed up in productive rearrangements about 87% or about 30% of the time in an earlier analysis of roughly 590 of the donors. The sequencing pipeline was judged likely to have produced a cluster of highly shared sequence variants as a technical artifact. Only TCR beta chains were sequenced in this cohort, and the absence of alpha or paired-chain data limited detectable features. Because HLA typing was missing for some donors at each locus, association tests included only the typed subset. The authors suggested that the approach could potentially be generalized to other disease states and immunological phenotypes. When HLA alleles, especially DR and DQ, strongly co-occurred, attributing TCR associations to individual alleles was difficult. In a later genetic analysis, fewer N-insertions in productive TCRs were reported among donors in an Asian-associated ancestry cluster than the approximately 670-donor mean. In both the original and validation cohorts, the classifier was reported to diagnose cytomegalovirus status with high specificity and sensitivity. The only immune exposure information available for the cohort was CMV serostatus. Several of the top co-occurrence clusters appeared to be linked to parvovirus B19, influenza, CMV and Epstein-Barr virus, according to a later analysis. According to a later analysis, most CMV-associated TCR beta chains appeared to be HLA-restricted, and the HLA associations seemed to be driven largely by CMV exposure. A further reported finding was that TCR beta sequences accurately predicted the HLA-A and HLA-B alleles for most subjects in the first cohort. Some IMGT-functional V segments, including TRBV6-2 and TRBV6-3, could not be told apart with the 87-base-pair reads, so those segments were excluded. Compared with equally common non-associated chains, HLA-associated TCR beta chains in a later analysis were more clonally expanded and had lower generation probabilities.

Comments on this clone: Its antigen is still unknown. There are no base qualities to consult, and no much larger clone falls within one base.

Receptor amplification or capture employed the immunoSEQ multiplex PCR assay. A mixture of 60 forward primers for TCR Vbeta segments and 13 reverse primers for TCR Jbeta segments was used in the multiplex PCR. The CDR3 region of rearranged TCR beta genes was amplified from genomic DNA with a multiplex PCR assay. The Illumina HiSeq System was used to sequence the amplified TCR beta libraries as 87-base-pair reads. Per the authors' processing: A later analysis tallied 75 million to 95 million unique TCR beta chains across the 666 repertoires, and approximately 12 million of those chains were shared by two or more donors. To remove PCR and sequencing errors, raw reads were error-corrected and collapsed into unique sequences using a nearest-neighbor algorithm that merged closely related sequences. To assign V, D and J gene segments, CDR3 sequences were aligned to IMGT reference sequences. For a sequence to be retained, a match of at least six nucleotides was required to both a V gene segment and a J gene segment. A rearrangement counted as productive if the CDR3 had no stop codons and remained in frame with V and J, and every other rearrangement counted as non-productive. Following IMGT convention, CDR3 was defined as the stretch from the second conserved V-encoded cysteine up to the conserved J-encoded phenylalanine. In an earlier analysis of approximately 590 of the donors, sequences lacking an unambiguous match to a single V gene segment were excluded. An earlier analysis of 587 of the donors called V segments functional above 56.7% productive rearrangements and segregating when the between-donor standard deviation exceeded 5%. To diagnose cytomegalovirus status from the catalog of TCR beta chain sequences, a statistical classification framework was built. In a later analysis, V and J genes were assigned by comparing TCR nucleotide sequences against IMGT/GENE-DB human TR gene sequences. The TCRdist pipeline was used in a later analysis to assign CDR3 sequences and most-parsimonious VDJ recombination scenarios. In a later analysis, each TCR beta chain was defined by its CDR3 amino acid sequence together with its V-gene family, and reads without a unique V-gene family were excluded. In a later analysis, several hundred highly shared, low-generation-probability nucleotide sequences were removed to address suspected cross-contamination and a sequencing artifact. For each public chain, a later analysis derived a clonal expansion index from normalized ranks of inferred template counts within each repertoire. In a later analysis, generation probabilities were computed with a VDJ recombination model fitted to out-of-frame rearrangements, and the resulting probabilities were checked against IGoR. In a later analysis, TCR-TCR, TCR-HLA and TCR-CMV co-occurrence was scored with hypergeometric tests, and a repertoire-size bias correction was applied to TCR pairs. To estimate false discovery rates, a later analysis permuted the HLA or CMV assignments 20 times. A later analysis grouped co-occurring TCRs with DBSCAN, adding TCRdist sequence similarity when clustering within HLA-allele-positive subsets. Repertoires with fewer than 30,000 or more than 120,000 public chains were left out of co-occurrence clustering, as were about five repertoires with anomalous nucleotide sharing. TCRdb re-hosts the immuneACCESS table, in-frame sequences only. Its copies lack some clones; in the studies checked, an unresolved V gene accounts for under half of them, and the cause for the rest is not known. V and J calls and clone size come straight from that table; D and trimming were deduced from the DNA. In all, the sample holds 150,000 to 200,000 clones, and around 77% of those were seen once. The ten largest make up 2.5% to 3.5% of the sample.

The sample was PBMCs. The rearrangement combines TRBV7-9 with TRBJ1-3; TRBD1 is a weak D gene call, 6 bases matching. This TCR came from a female donor in good health and CMV-seronegative. The nucleotide sequence reads as follows: TGTGCCAGCAGACGGGACACAACCTCGGACACCATATATTTT. Its translation reads: CASRRDTTSDTIYF. The full variable domain, with segments outside the CDR3 supplied by the reference TRBV7-9 and TRBJ1-3 proteins, appears as DTGVSQNPRHKITKRGQNVTFRCDPISEHNRLYWYRQTLGQGPEFLTYFQNEAQLEKSRLLSDRFSAERPKGSFSTLEIQRTEQGDSAMYLCASRRDTTSDTIYFGEGSWLTVV.